This is a list of T cell receptor beta chains from one sample in a study of T-cell reconstitution after alpha-beta-depleted transplantation in children. TCRdb reprocessed the PCR reads with MiXCR, giving one entry per CDR3 protein. The sample lists 450,000 to 550,000 distinct CDR3 sequences; roughly 10% were seen once. The sample was PBMCs, mostly from graft donor cells, taken 180 days after TCRalphabeta/CD19-depleted stem cell transplant. These receptor sequences come from a female patient aged 2 to 10 who had a stem cell transplant for aplastic anemia, so the T cells may come from the graft donor. Both conserved end residues are part of each CDR3. The D gene is left open where the match is weak. The listing skips clone size in some rows; elsewhere it reads once, few, many or a size class.

DNA	CDR3	size	V	J	D
TGTGCCAGCAGTTTCAAGGTGGACACTGAAGCTTTCTTT	CASSFKVDTEAFF	many	TRBV12-3/TRBV12-4	TRBJ1-1	NA
TGTGCCATCAGTGAGTTGGGCGGGAGGGAGACCCAGTACTTC	CAISELGGRETQYF	few	TRBV10-3	TRBJ2-5	TRBD2
TGTGCCAGCAGCTTAAGTTGGAGAAATGAGCAGTTCTTC	CASSLSWRNEQFF	few	TRBV5-5	TRBJ2-1	NA
TGTGCCATCAGTGATGAGCGGAAAGAGACCCAGTACTTC	CAISDERKETQYF	many	TRBV10-3	TRBJ2-5	NA
TGTGCCAGCAGCTTAGGGGGCAGGGTTTCATACACTGAAGCTTTCTTT	CASSLGGRVSYTEAFF	many	TRBV13	TRBJ1-1	NA
TGTGCCAGCAGTTTATTCGGGACTCATGGCTCCGAGCAGTACTTC	CASSLFGTHGSEQYF	many	TRBV28	TRBJ2-7	NA
TGTGCCAGCAGTCCCGGGAGGGCCTTAAACAATGAGCAGTTCTTC	CASSPGRALNNEQFF	NA	TRBV12-3/TRBV12-4	TRBJ2-1	TRBD2
TGTGCCAGCAGACCCGCAGGGAACACTGAAGCTTTCTTT	CASRPAGNTEAFF	NA	TRBV12-3/TRBV12-4	TRBJ1-1	NA
TGCAGTGCGAGTACAGGGGGCGAAAGCAATCAGCCCCAGCATTTT	CSASTGGESNQPQHF	few	TRBV20-1	TRBJ1-5	TRBD1
TGCAGTGCCTGGACGCCGTGGGGACGGCCGTCTGGCGGCTACACCTTC	CSAWTPWGRPSGGYTF	few	TRBV20-1	TRBJ1-2	NA
TGTGCCAGTAGTAGGGGACAGGGGGTCTTCAACTATGGCTACACCTTC	CASSRGQGVFNYGYTF	NA	TRBV19	TRBJ1-2	TRBD1
TGTGCCACCAGTGGTCGAGGGGCTAACTATGGCTACACCTTC	CATSGRGANYGYTF	few	TRBV24-1	TRBJ1-2	NA
TGTGCCAGCAGTTCCTTACCGTGGGGGGCGGAACAGCCCCAGCATTTT	CASSSLPWGAEQPQHF	NA	TRBV27	TRBJ1-5	NA
TGTGCCAGCAGTGTGGATAGGGCGGTCAAAGCGAACACCGGGGAGCTGTTTTTT	CASSVDRAVKANTGELFF	few	TRBV28	TRBJ2-2	NA
TGTGCCAGCAGCCCGTATGACAGGGGAGCCAACGTCCTGACTTTC	CASSPYDRGANVLTF	NA	TRBV7-2	TRBJ2-6	TRBD1
TGCAGCGTTGTTGGTTTCCTCCCCTACGAGCAGTACTTC	CSVVGFLPYEQYF	few	TRBV29-1	TRBJ2-7	NA
TGCGCCAGCAGCGCCCCGCCCGGGGGGACACAAGAGACCCAGTACTTC	CASSAPPGGTQETQYF	few	TRBV5-1	TRBJ2-5	NA
TGTGCCATCAGTGATCAGCGGGAGGGCCCGAATGAGCAGTTCTTC	CAISDQREGPNEQFF	many	TRBV10-3	TRBJ2-1	TRBD2
TGCGCCAGCAATGGACAAGGGCTCTACGAGCAGTACTTC	CASNGQGLYEQYF	many	TRBV10-2	TRBJ2-7	NA
TGTGCCAGCAGCCAAGAAGTAGGGGGTGGGCGGGAGTGGAGGAATGAGCAGTTCTTC	CASSQEVGGGREWRNEQFF	NA	TRBV4-2	TRBJ2-1	NA
TGTGCCAGCAGCAGAACACCCATCACTGAAGCTTTCTTT	CASSRTPITEAFF	many	TRBV27	TRBJ1-1	NA
TGTGCCAGCAGCTTAAGGGTTAGAGAGACCCAGTACTTC	CASSLRVRETQYF	many	TRBV7-8	TRBJ2-5	NA
TGTGCCAGCAGTGTGGACGGGGAGGCTGAAGCTTTCTTT	CASSVDGEAEAFF	few	TRBV6-1	TRBJ1-1	NA
TGTGCCAGCAGTGAGCCCCCGGGCATTCAGTACTTC	CASSEPPGIQYF	NA	TRBV2	TRBJ2-4	NA
TGCGCCAGCAGCCAAGATCTGACAGGGGGCGCGAACACTGAAGCTTTCTTT	CASSQDLTGGANTEAFF	few	TRBV4-3	TRBJ1-1	TRBD1
TGCAGTGCTATGGGCGTGGAGGGGTACGGAGCTTTCTTT	CSAMGVEGYGAFF	many	TRBV20-1	TRBJ1-1	NA
TGCAGCTCCCGAGGGGGCCATGATGGCTACACCTTC	CSSRGGHDGYTF	NA	TRBV29-1	TRBJ1-2	TRBD1
TGTGCCAGCAGCCGGAGGTTCCAAGAGACCCAGTACTTC	CASSRRFQETQYF	many	TRBV7-8	TRBJ2-5	NA
TGTGCCAGCAGCCAACAGATAACGAACACTGAAGCTTTCTTT	CASSQQITNTEAFF	NA	TRBV21-1	TRBJ1-1	NA